This T cell receptor beta chain was observed in a study of response to subunit inactivated influenza vaccine (dated by TCRdb to the late 2010s). At the level of the whole study: Deep quantitative profiling of the T cell receptor repertoire was used in the study to follow responses to a trivalent subunit inactivated influenza vaccine. The investigation overall reported the following: It was suggested by the authors that each seasonal influenza vaccination may recruit only a limited number of new T cells.

The CDR3, cysteine through phenylalanine, is 15 amino acids long. CDR3 DNA only is kept here, 45 bases in frame from base 1. The germline V gene gives CDR1 as LGHNA and CDR2 as YSLEER. V is shortened by 0 bases, J by 1 base, and the region joining them spans 9 bases. This clonotype was counted between two and nine times. The antigen this receptor binds is unknown. Base-call qualities are not available, and no considerably larger clone is one nucleotide away. Libraries came from RT-PCR. Reads for this sample came from an Illumina HiSeq 2500. TCRdb redid the processing of the public reads, applying fastp at Q25 and MiXCR, and retained in-frame beta chains. Each entry is one CDR3 protein sequence, shown with its most common DNA and genes. The sample table shows 300,000 to 350,000 distinct CDR3 sequences, and around a fifth are seen once. The ten most abundant clones make up about 9.4% of the sample.

The receptor's source is a man aged 45 to 70 who received an inactivated influenza vaccine. Donor details come from another sample of the same person, matched by shared clones. The V and J segments used are TRBV4-3 and TRBJ1-1; the D gene cannot be resolved reliably. Sample: PBMCs from blood, taken less than 22 months after vaccination. The CDR3 protein is CASSQDEQRNTEAFF. In nucleotides, the sequence is TGCGCCAGCAGCCAAGATGAACAGAGGAACACTGAAGCTTTCTTT.